This T cell receptor beta chain originates from a study of blood T cells in healthy people across ages. General observations from the study: Estimated diversity that came from one million T cells was considered an underestimate.

Germline CDR1 reads MDHEN; CDR2 reads SYDVKM. V was clipped by 5 bases and J by 6 bases, with 14 bases between them. This CDR3 has 13 amino acids. With a J-beta primer mix and a sample-barcoded 5' primer, a second PCR ran about 7 to 12 cycles. TCRdb used MiXCR to reprocess the 5' RACE reads, holding one entry per CDR3 protein. The data hold approximately 1.5 million distinct CDR3 sequences, with almost 35% observed a single time. About this clonotype: Its antigen is still unknown.

Sequencing was carried out using blood. The receptor comes from a woman aged 25 to 39 in good health. V gene TRBV28 combines with J gene TRBJ2-7; weak D call: TRBD1 (6 bases). The CDR3 reads CASSVQGYREQYF. The CDR3, as DNA: TGTGCCAGCAGTGTCCAGGGGTATCGCGAGCAGTACTTC.